This T cell receptor beta chain was recorded in a study of tumor-infiltrating lymphocytes in primary liver carcinoma. Reverse transcription of approximately 500 ng total RNA with a constant-region primer produced TCR beta cDNA. TCR beta libraries came from three nested multiplex PCR rounds using slightly modified ARM-PCR. It was with TRBV1-TRBV30 forward primers and a C-beta reverse primer that the first two PCR rounds were run, at roughly 9 cycles each. TCRdb called the multiplex PCR reads again in MiXCR, with one record for every CDR3 protein. Counted here are around 88,000 distinct CDR3 sequences, about 70% occurring once; the ten biggest clones make up 27%. Germline V gene sequence: CDR1 LGHNA, CDR2 YNFKEQ. This CDR3 is 15 amino acids long. Scientists recovered RNA and DNA together from around 20-30 mg of unsorted bulk tissue. Comments on this clonotype: One end of the junction is discordant with germline, which a read error may explain.

The V gene is TRBV4-2, the J gene TRBJ2-7; 8 positions match TRBD2. This TCR was recovered from a man aged 35-49 years with primary liver carcinoma and hepatitis B virus infection. The sequencing sample was made of tumor-adjacent normal liver tissue. The CDR3, as DNA: TGTGCCAGCAGCCCGGCCAGCGGGAGAGGCTACGGGCAGTACTTC. It is translated as CASSPASGRGYGQYF.